The 10 T cell receptor beta chains listed next were all sequenced from one sample in a study of blood T cell repertoires in COVID-19. Sequencing was performed with immunoSEQ multiplex PCR; in TCRdb, only in-frame clones are kept and a portion is missing. The sample consists of 140,000 or so clones, over 75% of them appearing once. The sample taken for sequencing was peripheral blood. The receptors derive from a man in his fifties or sixties with acute or convalescent COVID-19.

The chain has TRBV28 and TRBJ1-5; possible D gene TRBD1, 5 bases. The CDR3 is made up of 14 amino acids. The germline V gene encodes CDR1 MDHEN and CDR2 SYDVKM. Deletions cut 4 bases from V and 3 bases from J, with 10 bases between. CDR3 sequence reads: CASSSPGVNQPQHF. The CDR3 nucleotides are TGTGCCAGCAGTTCCCCGGGGGTCAATCAGCCCCAGCATTTT.

This chain joins TRBV30 and TRBJ2-7; unclear D gene. Germline V lookup: CDR1 GTSNPN, CDR2 SVGIG (reference sequence). The CDR3 has 14 amino acids. V lost 4 bases, J lost 8 bases, and 21 bases lay in between. The CDR3 DNA sequence: TGTGCCTGGAACCCGAACCGGGTGGCAAACCAGCAGTACTTC. This sequence encodes CAWNPNRVANQQYF.

The chain carries TRBV12-3 or TRBV12-4 and TRBJ1-1; no reliable D call. The CDR3 is 12 residues long. Trimming pared 1 base from V and 7 bases from J, leaving 7 bases between. The DNA of the CDR3 is TGTGCCAGCAGTTTAGGAGGATTTGAAGCTTTCTTT. It specifies CASSLGGFEAFF.

The chain joins TRBV9 to TRBJ2-7; TRBD2 agrees at 11 bases. CDR1 and CDR2 (germline): SGDLS, YYNGEE. The trim removed 0 bases at V and 3 bases at J, leaving 5 bases unmatched. This CDR3 comprises 16 residues. CDR3: CASSVGLAGGIYEQYF. CDR3 coding DNA: TGTGCCAGCAGCGTAGGCCTAGCGGGGGGAATCTACGAGCAGTACTTC.

This clone was observed a few times. V and J are TRBV5-1 and TRBJ2-5; 13 bases are shared with TRBD2. This CDR3 is built from 15 residues. V was clipped by 4 bases and J by 5 bases; unmatched bases: 5. Looked up from germline, CDR1 is SGHRS and CDR2 is YFSETQ. The CDR3 spells CASSVGLAGWETQYF. The CDR3, as DNA: TGCGCCAGCAGCGTGGGACTAGCGGGGTGGGAGACCCAGTACTTC.

The rearrangement joins TRBV4-1 to TRBJ2-7, with 8 bases that match TRBD1. J lost 0 bases, V lost 6 bases, and 4 bases had no gene match. The CDR3 extends over 14 amino acids. The germline V gene has CDR1 MGHRA and CDR2 YSYEKL. The CDR3 DNA reads TGCGCCAGCAGTCCCGGGACAGGCTCCTACGAGCAGTACTTC. Translation: CASSPGTGSYEQYF.

This clone was seen more than once but under ten times. The V and J genes are TRBV2 and TRBJ1-5, with a possible D match to TRBD1 (5 bases). Germline assignment: CDR1 SNHLY and CDR2 FYNNEI. V dropped 1 base and J dropped 6 bases, with 13 bases sitting between them. The CDR3 runs 15 residues. CDR3 sequence reads: CASSEEAGVGQPQHF. The CDR3 DNA is TGTGCCAGCAGTGAAGAGGCGGGGGTAGGTCAGCCCCAGCATTTT.

This chain connects TRBV7-9 to TRBJ1-4; 7 bases are a match to TRBD1. With V trimmed by 5 bases and J by 6 bases, 12 bases remained unmatched. The CDR3 sequence is 16 residues long. Germline V gene data show CDR1 as SEHNR and CDR2 as FQNEAQ (reference sequence). For the CDR3, the DNA is TGTGCCAGCAGCCTTAGACAGGGTCAGGTTTATGAAAAACTGTTTTTT. Translating it yields CASSLRQGQVYEKLFF.

The chain has TRBV6-1 and TRBJ1-5; 8 bases map to TRBD1. The CDR3 is 15 amino acids. V was pared by 3 bases and J by 3 bases, with 4 bases of the junction left unmatched. Germline V gene lookup returns CDR1 MNHNS and CDR2 SASEGT. The CDR3 protein is CASSEWTGLNQPQHF. The CDR3 nucleotides read TGTGCCAGCAGTGAGTGGACAGGGCTCAATCAGCCCCAGCATTTT.

V is TRBV9 and J is TRBJ2-1; D possibly corresponds to TRBD2 (5 bases). Germline-derived CDR1 and CDR2 are SGDLS and YYNGEE. The CDR3 extends over 14 amino acids. The germline V and J ends were trimmed by 4 bases and 6 bases, with 14 bases remaining between them. The CDR3 reads CASSFGLSPNEQFF. In DNA, the CDR3 is TGTGCCAGCAGCTTCGGACTGAGTCCCAATGAGCAGTTCTTC.